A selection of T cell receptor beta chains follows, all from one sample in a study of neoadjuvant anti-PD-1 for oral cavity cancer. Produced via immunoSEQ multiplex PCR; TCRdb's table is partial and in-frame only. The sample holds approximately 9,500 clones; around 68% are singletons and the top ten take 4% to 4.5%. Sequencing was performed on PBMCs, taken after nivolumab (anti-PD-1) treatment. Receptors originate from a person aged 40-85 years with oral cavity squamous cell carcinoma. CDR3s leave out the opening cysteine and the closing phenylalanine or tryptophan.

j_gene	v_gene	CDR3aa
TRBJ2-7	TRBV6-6	ASSYSRAYYEQY
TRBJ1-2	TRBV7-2	ASSFPGVNYGYT
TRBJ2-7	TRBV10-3	AISEFLKTGLLGREQY
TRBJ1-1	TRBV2	ASSLQGNTEAF
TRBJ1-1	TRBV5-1	ASSLGREINTEAF
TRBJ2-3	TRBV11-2	ASSSGQTHTDTQY
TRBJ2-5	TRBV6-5	ASSFPPGQGRETQY
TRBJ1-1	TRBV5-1	AVGAGGLGTEAF
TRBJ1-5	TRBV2	ASTPTGALNQPQH
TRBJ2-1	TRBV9	ASSVAGQGFREQF
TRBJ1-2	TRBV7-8	ASSTLRQGVDGYT
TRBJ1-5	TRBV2	ASSKGQNVQPQH
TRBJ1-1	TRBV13	ASSFRGGGSEAF
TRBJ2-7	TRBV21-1	ASSNLSGGFATDDEQY
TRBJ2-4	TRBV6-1	ASRPASGQFSIQY
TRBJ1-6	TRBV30	AWSRGGLGLSPLH
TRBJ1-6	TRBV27	ASSRDRGGSPLH
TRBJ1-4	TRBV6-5	ASSPDRATNEKLF
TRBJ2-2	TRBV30	AWSVGGGRGGGELF
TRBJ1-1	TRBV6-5	ASSYSLNTEAF
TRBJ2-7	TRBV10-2	ASSIAGVGEQY
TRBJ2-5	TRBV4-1	ASSHNLRGTETQY
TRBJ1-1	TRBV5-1	ASSLGAEAF
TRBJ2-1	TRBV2	ASSAQISHEQF
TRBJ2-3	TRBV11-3	ASSSYRASSTDTQY
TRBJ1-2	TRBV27	ASSLRSPVYGYT
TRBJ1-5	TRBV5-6	ASSSYRDRGRNQPQH
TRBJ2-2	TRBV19	ASSTGLAGGQAGELF
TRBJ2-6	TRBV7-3	ASSLTSGANVLT
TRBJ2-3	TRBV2	ASSPGLAGVAQY
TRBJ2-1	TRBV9	ASSSRGNRGEGSSYNEQF
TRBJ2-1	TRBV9	ASSALGGALVVGQF
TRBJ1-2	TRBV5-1	ASSLGRLDYGYT
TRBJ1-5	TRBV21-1	ASSAWTDSNQPQH
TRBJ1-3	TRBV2	ASRPDRATGNTIY
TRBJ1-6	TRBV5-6	ASSRTGIWSPLH
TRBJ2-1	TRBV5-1	ASSGGSSTYNEQF
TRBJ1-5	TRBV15	ATSSPLGDGNQPQH
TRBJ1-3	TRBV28	ASSLYSSGNTIY
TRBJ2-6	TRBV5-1	ASSGQSGSGANVLT
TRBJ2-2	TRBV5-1	ASGPRGEIGELF
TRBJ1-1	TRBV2	ASSVVNTEAF
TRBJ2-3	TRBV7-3	ASSLYGGRGTDTQY
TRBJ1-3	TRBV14	ASSHRPGNTIY
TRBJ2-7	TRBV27	ASSVGQGVTYEQY
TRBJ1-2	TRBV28	ASTLTGGDGYT
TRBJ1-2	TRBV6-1	ASSRGSYGYT
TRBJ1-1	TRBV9	ASSFSPLVEEGAF
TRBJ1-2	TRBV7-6	ASSSTPTGGIYGYT
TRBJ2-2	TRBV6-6	ASSPPGLVNTGELF
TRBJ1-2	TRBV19	ATGGQNYGYT
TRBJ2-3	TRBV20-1	SAPWDTQY
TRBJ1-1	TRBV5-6	ASSRQGTNTEAF